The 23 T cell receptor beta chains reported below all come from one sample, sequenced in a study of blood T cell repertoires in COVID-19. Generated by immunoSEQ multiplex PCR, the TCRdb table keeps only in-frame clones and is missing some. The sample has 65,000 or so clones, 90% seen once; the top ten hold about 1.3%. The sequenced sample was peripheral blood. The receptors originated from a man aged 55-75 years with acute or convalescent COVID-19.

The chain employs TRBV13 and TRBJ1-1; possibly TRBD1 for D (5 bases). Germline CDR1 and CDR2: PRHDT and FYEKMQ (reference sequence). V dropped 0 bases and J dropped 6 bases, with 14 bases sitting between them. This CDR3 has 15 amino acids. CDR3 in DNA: TGTGCCAGCAGCTTAGGCGACGAGGGGAGGCCTGAAGCTTTCTTT. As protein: CASSLGDEGRPEAFF.

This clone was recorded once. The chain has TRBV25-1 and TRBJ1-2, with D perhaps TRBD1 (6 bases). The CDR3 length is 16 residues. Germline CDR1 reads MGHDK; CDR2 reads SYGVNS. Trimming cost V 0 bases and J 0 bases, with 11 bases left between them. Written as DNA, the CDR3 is TGTGCCAGCAGTGAATATGGATCAGGGGCTAACTATGGCTACACCTTC. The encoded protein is CASSEYGSGANYGYTF.

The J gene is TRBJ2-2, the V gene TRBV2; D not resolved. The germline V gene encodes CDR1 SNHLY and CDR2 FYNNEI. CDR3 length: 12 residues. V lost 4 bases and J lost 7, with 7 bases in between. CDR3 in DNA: TGTGCCAGCAGTGCCTTCAGCGGGGAGCTGTTTTTT. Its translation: CASSAFSGELFF.

Here the CDR3 reads CASSYWTDRTPNTEAFF. The CDR3 bases are TGTGCCAGCAGTTACTGGACAGACCGAACTCCCAACACTGAAGCTTTCTTT. The J gene is TRBJ1-1, the V gene TRBV7-9, with D maybe TRBD1 (6 bases). The germline CDR1 and CDR2 sequences are SEHNR and FQNEAQ (reference sequence). The CDR3 extends over 17 amino acids. With 6 bases removed from V and 2 bases from J, the gap between germline ends came to 22 bases.

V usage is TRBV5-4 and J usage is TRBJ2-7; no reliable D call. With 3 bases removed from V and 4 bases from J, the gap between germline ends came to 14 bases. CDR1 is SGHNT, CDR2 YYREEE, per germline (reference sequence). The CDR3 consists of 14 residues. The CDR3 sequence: CASSSLASLYEQYF. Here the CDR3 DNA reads TGTGCCAGCAGCTCTCTTGCAAGCCTATACGAGCAGTACTTC.

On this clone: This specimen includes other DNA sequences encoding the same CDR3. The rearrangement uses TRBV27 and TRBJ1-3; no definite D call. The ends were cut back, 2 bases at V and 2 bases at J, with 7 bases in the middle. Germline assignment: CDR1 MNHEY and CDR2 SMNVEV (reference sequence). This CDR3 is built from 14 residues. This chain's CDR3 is CASSLGRAGNTIYF. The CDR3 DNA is TGTGCCAGCAGTTTAGGCCGGGCTGGAAACACCATATATTTT.

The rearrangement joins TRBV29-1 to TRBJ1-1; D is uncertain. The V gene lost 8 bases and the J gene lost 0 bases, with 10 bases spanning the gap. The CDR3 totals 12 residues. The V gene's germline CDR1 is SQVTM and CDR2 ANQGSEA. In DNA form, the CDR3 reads TGCAGCACTGGAGGCATGAACACTGAAGCTTTCTTT. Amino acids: CSTGGMNTEAFF.

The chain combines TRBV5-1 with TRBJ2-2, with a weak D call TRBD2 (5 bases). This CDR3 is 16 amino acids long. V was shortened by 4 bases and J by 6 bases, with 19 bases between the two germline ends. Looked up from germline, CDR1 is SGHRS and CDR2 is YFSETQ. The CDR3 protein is CASSPLVRRGSGELFF. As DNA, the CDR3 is TGCGCCAGCAGCCCACTAGTACGGAGAGGTTCCGGGGAGCTGTTTTTT.

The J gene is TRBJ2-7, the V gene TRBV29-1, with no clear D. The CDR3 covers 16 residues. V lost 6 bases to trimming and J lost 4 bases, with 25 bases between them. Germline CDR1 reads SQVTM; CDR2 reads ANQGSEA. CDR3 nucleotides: TGCAGCGTCGCGATCGGCAGCTTCTTTGGAGTTTACGAGCAGTACTTC. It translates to CSVAIGSFFGVYEQYF.

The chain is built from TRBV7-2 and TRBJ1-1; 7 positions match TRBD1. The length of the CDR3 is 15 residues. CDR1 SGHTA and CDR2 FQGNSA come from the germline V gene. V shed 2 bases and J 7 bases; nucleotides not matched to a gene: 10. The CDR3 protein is CASSLFPDREVEAFF. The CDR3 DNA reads TGTGCCAGCAGCTTATTTCCCGACAGGGAGGTTGAAGCTTTCTTT. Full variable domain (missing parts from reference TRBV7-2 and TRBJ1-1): GAGVSQSPSNKVTEKGKDVELRCDPISGHTALYWYRQSLGQGLEFLIYFQGNSAPDKSGLPSDRFSAERTGGSVSTLTIQRTQQEDSAVYLCASSLFPDREVEAFFGQGTRLTVV.

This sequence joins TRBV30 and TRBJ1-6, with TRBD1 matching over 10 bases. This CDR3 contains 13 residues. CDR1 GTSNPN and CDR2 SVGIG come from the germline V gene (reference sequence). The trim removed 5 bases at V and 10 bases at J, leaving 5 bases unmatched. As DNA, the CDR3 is TGTGCCTGGGCCGGGACAGGGGACTCACCCCTCCACTTT. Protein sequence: CAWAGTGDSPLHF.

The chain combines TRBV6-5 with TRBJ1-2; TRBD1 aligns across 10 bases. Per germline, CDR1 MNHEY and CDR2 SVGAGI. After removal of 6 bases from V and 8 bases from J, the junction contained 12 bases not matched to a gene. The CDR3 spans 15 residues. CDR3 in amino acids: CASSQRQGAGDGYTF. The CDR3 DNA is TGTGCCAGCAGCCAAAGACAGGGGGCTGGAGACGGCTACACCTTC.

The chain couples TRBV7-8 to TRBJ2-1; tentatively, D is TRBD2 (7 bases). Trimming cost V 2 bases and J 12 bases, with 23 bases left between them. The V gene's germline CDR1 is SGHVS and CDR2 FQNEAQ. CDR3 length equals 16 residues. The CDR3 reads CASSLLRGRDTQGQFF. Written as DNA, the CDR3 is TGTGCCAGCAGCTTATTGCGGGGGAGGGACACGCAGGGGCAGTTCTTC. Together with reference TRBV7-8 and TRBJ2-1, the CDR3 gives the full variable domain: GAGVSQSPRYKVAKRGQDVALRCDPISGHVSLFWYQQALGQGPEFLTYFQNEAQLDKSGLPSDRFFAERPEGSVSTLKIQRTQQEDSAVYLCASSLLRGRDTQGQFFGPGTRLTVL.

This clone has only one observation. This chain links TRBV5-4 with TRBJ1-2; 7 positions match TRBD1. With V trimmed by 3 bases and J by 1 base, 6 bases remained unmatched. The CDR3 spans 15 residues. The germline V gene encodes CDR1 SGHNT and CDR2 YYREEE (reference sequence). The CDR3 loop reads CASSSGQILNYGYTF. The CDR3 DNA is TGTGCCAGCAGCTCGGGACAGATACTTAACTATGGCTACACCTTC.

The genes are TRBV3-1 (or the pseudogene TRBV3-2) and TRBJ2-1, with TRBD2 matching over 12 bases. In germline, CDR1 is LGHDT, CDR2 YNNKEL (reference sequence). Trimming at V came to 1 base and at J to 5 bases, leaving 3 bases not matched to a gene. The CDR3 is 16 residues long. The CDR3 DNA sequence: TGTGCCAGCAGCCAAGCGAGACTAGCGGGGGACAATGAGCAGTTCTTC. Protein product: CASSQARLAGDNEQFF.

CDR3 sequence reads: CASSPRTGEANYGYTF. CDR3 nucleotide sequence: TGTGCCAGCAGCCCCCGGACAGGGGAGGCTAACTATGGCTACACCTTC. V is TRBV7-9 and J is TRBJ1-2; 9 bases are a match to TRBD1. The V gene's germline CDR1 is SEHNR and CDR2 FQNEAQ (reference sequence). The V and J ends lost 5 bases and 0 bases, in that order; junction bases with no gene match: 7. The CDR3 loop spans 16 amino acids.

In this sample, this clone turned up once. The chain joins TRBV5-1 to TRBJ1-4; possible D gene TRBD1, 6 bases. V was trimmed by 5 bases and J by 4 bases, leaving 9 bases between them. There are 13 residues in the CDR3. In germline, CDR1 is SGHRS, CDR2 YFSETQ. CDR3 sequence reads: CASRGGDNEKLFF. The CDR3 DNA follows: TGCGCCAGCAGAGGGGGGGATAATGAAAAACTGTTTTTT.

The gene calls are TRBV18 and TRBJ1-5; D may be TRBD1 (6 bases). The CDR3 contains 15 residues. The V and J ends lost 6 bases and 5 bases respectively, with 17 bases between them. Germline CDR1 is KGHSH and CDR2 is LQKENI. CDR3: CASSPTGQYDQPQHF. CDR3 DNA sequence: TGTGCCAGCTCCCCCACAGGACAGTACGATCAGCCCCAGCATTTT.

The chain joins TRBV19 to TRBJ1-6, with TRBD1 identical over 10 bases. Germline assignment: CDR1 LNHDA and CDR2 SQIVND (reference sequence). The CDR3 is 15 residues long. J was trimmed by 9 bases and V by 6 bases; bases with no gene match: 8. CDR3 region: CASSPTGGISSPLHF. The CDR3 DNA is TGTGCCAGTAGCCCGACAGGGGGCATTAGTTCACCCCTCCACTTT.

In DNA, the CDR3 is TGTGCCAGCAGCTTAGGGTCGGGAACCGGGGAGCTGTTTTTT. It translates to CASSLGSGTGELFF. The J gene is TRBJ2-2, the V gene TRBV7-3, with D perhaps TRBD2 (5 bases). This CDR3 is built from 14 residues. From germline, CDR1 is SGHTA and CDR2 FQGTGA. V shed 2 bases and J shed 5 bases, with 9 bases lying between them.

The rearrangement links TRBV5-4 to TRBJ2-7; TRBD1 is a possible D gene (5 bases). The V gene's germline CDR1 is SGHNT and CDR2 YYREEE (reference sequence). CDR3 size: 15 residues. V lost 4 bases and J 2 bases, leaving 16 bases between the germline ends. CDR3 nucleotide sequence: TGTGCCAGCAGCCGGAGTCAGGGTATCACCTACGAGCAGTACTTC. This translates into CASSRSQGITYEQYF.

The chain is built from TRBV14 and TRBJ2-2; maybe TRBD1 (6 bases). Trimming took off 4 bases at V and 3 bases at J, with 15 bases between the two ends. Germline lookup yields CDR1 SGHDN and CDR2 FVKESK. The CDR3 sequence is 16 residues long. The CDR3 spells CASSPRQATDTGELFF. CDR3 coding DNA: TGTGCCAGCAGCCCCCGACAGGCGACCGACACCGGGGAGCTGTTTTTT.

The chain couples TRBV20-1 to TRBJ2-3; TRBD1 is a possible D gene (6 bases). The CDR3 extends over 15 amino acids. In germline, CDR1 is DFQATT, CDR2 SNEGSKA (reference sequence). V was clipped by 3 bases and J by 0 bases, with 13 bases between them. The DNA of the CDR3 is TGCAGTGCTAGTCTGGGGCAGGGGAGCACAGATACGCAGTATTTT. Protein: CSASLGQGSTDTQYF.